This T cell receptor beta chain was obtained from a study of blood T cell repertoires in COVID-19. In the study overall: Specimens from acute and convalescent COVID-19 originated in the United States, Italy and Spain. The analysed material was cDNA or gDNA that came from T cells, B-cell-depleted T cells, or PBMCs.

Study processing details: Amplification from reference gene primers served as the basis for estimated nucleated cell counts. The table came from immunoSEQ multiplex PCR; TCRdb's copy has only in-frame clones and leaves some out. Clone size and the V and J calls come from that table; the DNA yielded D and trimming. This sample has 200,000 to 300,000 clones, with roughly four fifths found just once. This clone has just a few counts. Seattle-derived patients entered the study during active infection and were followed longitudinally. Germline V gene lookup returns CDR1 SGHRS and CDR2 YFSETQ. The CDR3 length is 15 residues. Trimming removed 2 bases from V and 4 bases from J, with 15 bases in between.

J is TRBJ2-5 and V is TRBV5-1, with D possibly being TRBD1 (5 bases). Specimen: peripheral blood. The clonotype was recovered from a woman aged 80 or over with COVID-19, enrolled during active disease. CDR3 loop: CASSFAGALGETQYF. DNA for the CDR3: TGCGCCAGCAGCTTTGCTGGGGCGCTGGGAGAGACCCAGTACTTC.